This is a list of T cell receptor beta chains from one sample in a study of blood T cell repertoires in COVID-19. Data came from immunoSEQ multiplex PCR; TCRdb stores just in-frame clones and leaves some out. Among 150,000 to 200,000 clones listed, just under 90% were seen once. The material sequenced was peripheral blood. The receptors were sampled from a woman in her sixties or seventies with COVID-19, enrolled during active disease. Each CDR3 is given with its conserved first and last residue. The D gene is left open where the match is weak. Part of the rows lack a size; the others show once, few, many or a class for expanded clones.

D gene,V gene,J gene,clone size,CDR3 protein,CDR3 DNA
-,TRBV29-1,TRBJ2-7,once,CSVVASYEQYF,TGCAGCGTTGTTGCGTCCTACGAGCAGTACTTC
-,TRBV15,TRBJ2-1,-,CATSREIGVLGTTEQFF,TGTGCCACCAGCAGAGAAATAGGGGTTTTGGGGACAACTGAGCAGTTCTTC
-,TRBV11-2,TRBJ2-3,-,CASSRRGAGASTDTQYF,TGTGCCAGCAGCCGAAGGGGGGCGGGAGCTAGCACAGATACGCAGTATTTT
-,TRBV19,TRBJ2-1,-,CASSIDFQTYNEQFF,TGTGCCAGTAGTATAGACTTTCAGACATACAATGAGCAGTTCTTC
TRBD1,TRBV7-9,TRBJ1-2,-,CASSYTGEYGYTF,TGTGCCAGCAGCTATACAGGGGAATATGGCTACACCTTC
-,TRBV27,TRBJ1-5,-,CASSPNRENQPQHF,TGTGCCAGCAGCCCCAACAGGGAGAATCAGCCCCAGCATTTT
-,TRBV24-1,TRBJ2-3,-,CATSQSGPLVDTQYF,TGTGCCACCAGTCAAAGCGGGCCTTTGGTAGATACGCAGTATTTT
TRBD1,TRBV2,TRBJ2-2,once,CATAPGQVSTGELFF,TGTGCCACCGCGCCGGGACAGGTTAGCACCGGGGAGCTGTTTTTT
-,TRBV5-1,TRBJ2-5,-,CASSLAQGETQYF,TGCGCCAGCAGCTTGGCCCAGGGGGAGACCCAGTACTTC
-,TRBV5-1,TRBJ1-2,-,CASSLMAGDGYTF,TGCGCCAGCAGCTTGATGGCAGGGGATGGCTACACCTTC
-,TRBV29-1,TRBJ1-5,-,CSPKTGSGPQHF,TGCAGCCCTAAGACAGGAAGTGGGCCCCAGCATTTT
TRBD2,TRBV2,TRBJ2-1,-,CASSSGTSNEQFF,TGTGCCAGCAGTAGCGGGACTAGCAATGAGCAGTTCTTC
TRBD1,TRBV19,TRBJ1-2,-,CASSITQGAGYTF,TGTGCCAGTAGTATTACACAGGGGGCTGGCTACACCTTC
-,TRBV4-1,TRBJ1-1,-,CASRNRAEAFF,TGCGCCAGCAGGAACAGGGCTGAAGCTTTCTTT
TRBD1,TRBV6-2/TRBV6-3,TRBJ1-2,-,CASSPGQGAVGYTF,TGTGCCAGCAGTCCGGGACAGGGGGCAGTGGGCTACACCTTC
-,TRBV4-2,TRBJ2-5,-,CASSPRLVETQYF,TGTGCCAGCAGCCCAAGACTAGTGGAGACCCAGTACTTC
-,TRBV28,TRBJ2-5,once,CASNPLTGGEETQYF,TGTGCCAGCAACCCACTAACAGGGGGGGAAGAGACCCAGTACTTC
TRBD1,TRBV15,TRBJ2-1,-,CATSRDRGPYNEQFF,TGTGCCACCAGCAGAGACAGGGGGCCCTACAATGAGCAGTTCTTC
TRBD2,TRBV25-1,TRBJ2-3,-,CASSRLAGGTDTQYF,TGTGCCAGCAGTAGACTAGCGGGGGGCACAGATACGCAGTATTTT
TRBD2,TRBV6-5,TRBJ2-5,-,CASAPGLAQETQYF,TGTGCCAGCGCCCCGGGACTAGCTCAGGAGACCCAGTACTTC